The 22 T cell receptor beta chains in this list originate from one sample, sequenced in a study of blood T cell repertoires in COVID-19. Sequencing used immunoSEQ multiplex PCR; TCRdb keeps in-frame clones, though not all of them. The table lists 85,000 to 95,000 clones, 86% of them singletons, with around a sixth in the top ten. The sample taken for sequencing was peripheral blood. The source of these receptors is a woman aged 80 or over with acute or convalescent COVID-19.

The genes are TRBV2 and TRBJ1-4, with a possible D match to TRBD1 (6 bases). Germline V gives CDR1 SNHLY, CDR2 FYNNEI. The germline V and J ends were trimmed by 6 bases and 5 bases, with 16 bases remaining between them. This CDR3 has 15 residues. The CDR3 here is CASSVRTVGNEKLFF. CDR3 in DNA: TGTGCCAGCAGCGTCCGGACAGTGGGGAATGAAAAACTGTTTTTT.

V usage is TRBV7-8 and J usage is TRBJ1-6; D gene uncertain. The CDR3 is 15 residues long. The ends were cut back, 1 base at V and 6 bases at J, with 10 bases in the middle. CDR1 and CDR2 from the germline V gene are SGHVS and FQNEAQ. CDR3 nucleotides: TGTGCCAGCAGCTTAGGTTTGCGTAGTAATTCACCCCTCCACTTT. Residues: CASSLGLRSNSPLHF. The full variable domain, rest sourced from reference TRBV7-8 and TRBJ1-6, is GAGVSQSPRYKVAKRGQDVALRCDPISGHVSLFWYQQALGQGPEFLTYFQNEAQLDKSGLPSDRFFAERPEGSVSTLKIQRTQQEDSAVYLCASSLGLRSNSPLHFGNGTRLTVT.

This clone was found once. CDR3 coding DNA: TGTGCCAGCTCACCCGGGATCGGGCAGTACTTC. This codes for CASSPGIGQYF. The chain employs TRBV18 and TRBJ2-7; maybe TRBD2 (5 bases). The CDR3 extends over 11 amino acids. Per germline, CDR1 KGHSH and CDR2 LQKENI. Trimming removed 3 bases from V and 9 bases from J, with 9 bases in between.

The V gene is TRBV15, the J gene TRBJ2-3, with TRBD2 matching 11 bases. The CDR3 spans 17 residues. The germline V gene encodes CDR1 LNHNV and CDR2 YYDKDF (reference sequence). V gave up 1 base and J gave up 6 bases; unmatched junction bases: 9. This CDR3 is CATSRGGTSGVADTQYF. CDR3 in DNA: TGTGCCACCAGCAGAGGTGGGACTAGCGGTGTTGCGGATACGCAGTATTTT.

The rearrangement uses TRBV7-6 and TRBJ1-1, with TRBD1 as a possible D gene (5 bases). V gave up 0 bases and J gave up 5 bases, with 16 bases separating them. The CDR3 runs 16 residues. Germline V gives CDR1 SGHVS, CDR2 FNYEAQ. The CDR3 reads CASSLAPGGGGTEAFF. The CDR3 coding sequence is TGTGCCAGCAGCTTAGCCCCTGGCGGGGGAGGAACTGAAGCTTTCTTT.

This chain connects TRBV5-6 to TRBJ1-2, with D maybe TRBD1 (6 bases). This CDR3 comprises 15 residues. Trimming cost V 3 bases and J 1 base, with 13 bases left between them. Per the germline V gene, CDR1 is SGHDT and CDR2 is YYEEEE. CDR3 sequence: CASSCGGLHNYGYTF. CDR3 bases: TGTGCCAGCAGCTGTGGGGGCCTTCATAACTATGGCTACACCTTC.

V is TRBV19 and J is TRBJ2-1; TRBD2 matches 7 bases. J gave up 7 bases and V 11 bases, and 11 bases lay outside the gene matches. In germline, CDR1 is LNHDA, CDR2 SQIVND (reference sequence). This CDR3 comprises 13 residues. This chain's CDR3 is CASREEGGNEQFF. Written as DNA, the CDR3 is TGTGCCTCCCGTGAGGAGGGAGGGAATGAGCAGTTCTTC.

CDR3 sequence reads: CASSPRTGAISGANVLTF. As DNA, the CDR3 is TGTGCCAGCAGCCCTAGGACAGGGGCGATCTCTGGGGCCAACGTCCTGACTTTC. This chain joins TRBV9 and TRBJ2-6, with 9 bases aligning to TRBD1. Germline V CDR1 and CDR2: SGDLS, YYNGEE. J gave up 0 bases and V 4 bases, and 8 bases lay outside the gene matches. The CDR3 has 18 amino acids.

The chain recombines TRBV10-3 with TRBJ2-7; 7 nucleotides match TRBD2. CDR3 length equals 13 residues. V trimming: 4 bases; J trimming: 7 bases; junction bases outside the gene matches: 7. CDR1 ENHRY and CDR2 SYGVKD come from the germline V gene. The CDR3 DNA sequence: TGTGCCATCAGTGGGGGGGGAGCGGGAGAGCAGTACTTC. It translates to CAISGGGAGEQYF.

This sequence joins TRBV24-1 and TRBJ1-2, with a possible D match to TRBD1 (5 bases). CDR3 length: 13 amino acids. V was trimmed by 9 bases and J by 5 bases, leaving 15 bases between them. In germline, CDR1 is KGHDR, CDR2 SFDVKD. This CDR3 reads CATPRGDRYGYTF. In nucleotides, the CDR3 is TGTGCCACCCCCCGGGGGGATCGGTATGGCTACACCTTC.

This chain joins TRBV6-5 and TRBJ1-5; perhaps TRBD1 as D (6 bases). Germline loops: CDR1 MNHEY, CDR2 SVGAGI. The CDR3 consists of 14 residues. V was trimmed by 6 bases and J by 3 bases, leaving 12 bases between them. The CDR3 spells CASRPPGVNQPQHF. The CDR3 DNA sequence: TGTGCCAGCAGGCCCCCAGGGGTCAATCAGCCCCAGCATTTT.

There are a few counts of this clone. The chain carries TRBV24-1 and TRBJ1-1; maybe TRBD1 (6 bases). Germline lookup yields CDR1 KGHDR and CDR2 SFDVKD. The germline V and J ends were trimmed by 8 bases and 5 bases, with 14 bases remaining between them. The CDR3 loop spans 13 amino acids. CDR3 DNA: TGTGCCACCAATAAGGGGGAGGGGACTGAAGCTTTCTTT. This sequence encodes CATNKGEGTEAFF.

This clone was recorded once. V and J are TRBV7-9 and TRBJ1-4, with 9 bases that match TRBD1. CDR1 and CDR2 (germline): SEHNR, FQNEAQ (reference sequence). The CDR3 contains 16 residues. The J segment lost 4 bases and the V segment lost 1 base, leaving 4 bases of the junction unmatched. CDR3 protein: CASSLGDRAHNEKLFF. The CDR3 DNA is TGTGCCAGCAGCTTAGGGGACAGGGCCCATAATGAAAAACTGTTTTTT.

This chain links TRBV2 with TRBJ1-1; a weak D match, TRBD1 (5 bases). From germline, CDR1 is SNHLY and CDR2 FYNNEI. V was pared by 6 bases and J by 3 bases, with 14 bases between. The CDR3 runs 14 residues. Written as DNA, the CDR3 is TGTGCCAGCAGCAGTGTAGGCAGGGACACTGAAGCTTTCTTT. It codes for CASSSVGRDTEAFF.

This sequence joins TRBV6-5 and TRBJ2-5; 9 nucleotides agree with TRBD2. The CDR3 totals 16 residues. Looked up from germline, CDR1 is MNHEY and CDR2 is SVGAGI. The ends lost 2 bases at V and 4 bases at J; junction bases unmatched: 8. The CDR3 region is CASSYRRGGRGETQYF. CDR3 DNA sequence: TGTGCCAGCAGTTACCGGCGGGGGGGCCGGGGAGAGACCCAGTACTTC.

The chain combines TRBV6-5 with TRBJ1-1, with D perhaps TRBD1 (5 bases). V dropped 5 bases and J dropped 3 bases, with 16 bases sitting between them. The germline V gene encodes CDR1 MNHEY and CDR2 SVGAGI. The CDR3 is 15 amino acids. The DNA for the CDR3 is TGTGCCAGCAGTATCCACGTTGGGGGGGACACTGAAGCTTTCTTT. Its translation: CASSIHVGGDTEAFF.

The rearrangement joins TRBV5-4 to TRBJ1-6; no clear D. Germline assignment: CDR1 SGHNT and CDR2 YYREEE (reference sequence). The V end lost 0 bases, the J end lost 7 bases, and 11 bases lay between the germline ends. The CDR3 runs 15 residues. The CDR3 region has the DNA TGTGCCAGCAGCTTGGGAGGGCCGGGGAATTCACCCCTCCACTTT. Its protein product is CASSLGGPGNSPLHF.

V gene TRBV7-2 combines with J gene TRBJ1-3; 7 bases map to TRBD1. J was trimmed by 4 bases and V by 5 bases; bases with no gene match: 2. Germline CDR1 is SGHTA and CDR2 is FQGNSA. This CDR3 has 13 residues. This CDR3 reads CASSRGLGNTIYF. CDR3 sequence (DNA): TGTGCCAGCAGCAGGGGGCTAGGAAACACCATATATTTT.

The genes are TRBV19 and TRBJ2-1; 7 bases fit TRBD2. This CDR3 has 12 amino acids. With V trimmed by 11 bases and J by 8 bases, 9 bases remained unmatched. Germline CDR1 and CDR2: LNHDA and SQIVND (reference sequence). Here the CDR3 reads CASKRGWDEQFF. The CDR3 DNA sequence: TGTGCCTCTAAGCGGGGTTGGGATGAGCAGTTCTTC.

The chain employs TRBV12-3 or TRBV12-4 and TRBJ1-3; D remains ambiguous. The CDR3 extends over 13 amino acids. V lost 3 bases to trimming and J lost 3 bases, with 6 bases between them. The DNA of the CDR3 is TGTGCCAGCAGTTTTCCAGGTGGAAACACCATATATTTT. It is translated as CASSFPGGNTIYF.

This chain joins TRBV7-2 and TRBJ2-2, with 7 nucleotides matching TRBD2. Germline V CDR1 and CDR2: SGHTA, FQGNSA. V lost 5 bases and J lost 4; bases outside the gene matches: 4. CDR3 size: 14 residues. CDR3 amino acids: CASSPGLSTGELFF. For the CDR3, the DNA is TGTGCCAGCAGCCCGGGACTAAGCACCGGGGAGCTGTTTTTT. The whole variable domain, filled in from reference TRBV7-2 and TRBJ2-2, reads GAGVSQSPSNKVTEKGKDVELRCDPISGHTALYWYRQSLGQGLEFLIYFQGNSAPDKSGLPSDRFSAERTGGSVSTLTIQRTQQEDSAVYLCASSPGLSTGELFFGEGSRLTVL.

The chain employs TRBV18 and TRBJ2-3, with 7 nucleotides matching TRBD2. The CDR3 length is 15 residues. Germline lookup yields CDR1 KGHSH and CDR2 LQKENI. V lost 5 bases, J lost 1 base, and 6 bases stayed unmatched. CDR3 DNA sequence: TGTGCCAGCTCAGGCACTAGCGCCCGCACAGATACGCAGTATTTT. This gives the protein CASSGTSARTDTQYF.